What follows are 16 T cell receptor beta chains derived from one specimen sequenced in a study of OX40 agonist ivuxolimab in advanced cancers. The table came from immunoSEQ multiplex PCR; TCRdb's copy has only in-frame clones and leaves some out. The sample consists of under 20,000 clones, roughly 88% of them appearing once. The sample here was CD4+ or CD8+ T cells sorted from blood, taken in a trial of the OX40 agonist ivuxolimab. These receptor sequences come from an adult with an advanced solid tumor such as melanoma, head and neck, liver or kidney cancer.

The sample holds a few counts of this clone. In nucleotides, the CDR3 is TGTGCCAGTAGTTTCAACAGGGTTGGTCAGCCCCAGCATTTT. This encodes CASSFNRVGQPQHF. This chain uses TRBV19 with TRBJ1-5, with TRBD1 as a possible D gene (6 bases). This CDR3 is built from 14 residues. Trimming took 5 bases from V and 6 from J, leaving 14 bases between them. Germline V gene data show CDR1 as LNHDA and CDR2 as SQIVND (reference sequence).

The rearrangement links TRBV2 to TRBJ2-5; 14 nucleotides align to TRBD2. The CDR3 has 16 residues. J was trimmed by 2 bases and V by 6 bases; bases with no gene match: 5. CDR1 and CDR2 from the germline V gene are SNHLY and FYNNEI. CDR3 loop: CASRGLAGDLQETQYF. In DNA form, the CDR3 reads TGTGCCAGCAGGGGACTAGCGGGGGACCTTCAAGAGACCCAGTACTTC. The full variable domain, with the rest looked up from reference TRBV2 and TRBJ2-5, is EPEVTQTPSHQVTQMGQEVILRCVPISNHLYFYWYRQILGQKVEFLVSFYNNEISEKSEIFDDQFSVERPDGSNFTLKIRSTKLEDSAMYFCASRGLAGDLQETQYFGPGTRLLVL.

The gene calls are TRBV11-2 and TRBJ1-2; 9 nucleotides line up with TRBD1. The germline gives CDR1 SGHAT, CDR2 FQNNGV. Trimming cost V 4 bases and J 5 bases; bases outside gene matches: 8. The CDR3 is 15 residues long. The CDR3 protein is CASSSTGGGRYGYTF. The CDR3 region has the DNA TGTGCCAGCAGCTCAACAGGGGGCGGACGGTATGGCTACACCTTC.

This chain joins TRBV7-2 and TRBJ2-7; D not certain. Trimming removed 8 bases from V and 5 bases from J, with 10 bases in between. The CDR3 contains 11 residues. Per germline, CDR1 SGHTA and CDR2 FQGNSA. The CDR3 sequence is CASSRGHEQYF. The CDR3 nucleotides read TGTGCCAGCTCGAGAGGCCACGAGCAGTACTTC.

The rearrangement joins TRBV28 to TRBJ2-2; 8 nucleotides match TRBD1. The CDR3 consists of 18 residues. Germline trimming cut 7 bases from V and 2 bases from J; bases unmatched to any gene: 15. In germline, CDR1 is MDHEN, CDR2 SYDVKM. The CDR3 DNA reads TGTGCCAGCACCGTGAGGCGACCGGACAGGGCAAACACCGGGGAGCTGTTTTTT. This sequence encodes CASTVRRPDRANTGELFF.

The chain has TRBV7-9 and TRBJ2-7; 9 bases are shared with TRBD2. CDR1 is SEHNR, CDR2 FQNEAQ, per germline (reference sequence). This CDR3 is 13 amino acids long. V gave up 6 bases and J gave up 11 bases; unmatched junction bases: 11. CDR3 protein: CASRGTSGLAKYF. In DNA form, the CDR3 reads TGTGCCAGCAGAGGGACTTCCGGACTAGCGAAGTACTTC.

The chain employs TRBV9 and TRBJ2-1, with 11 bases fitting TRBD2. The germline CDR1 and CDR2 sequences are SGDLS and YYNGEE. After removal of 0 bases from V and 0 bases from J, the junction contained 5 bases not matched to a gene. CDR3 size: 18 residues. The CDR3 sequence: CASSVAPTSGVSYNEQFF. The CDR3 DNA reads TGTGCCAGCAGCGTAGCGCCGACTAGCGGGGTCTCCTACAATGAGCAGTTCTTC.

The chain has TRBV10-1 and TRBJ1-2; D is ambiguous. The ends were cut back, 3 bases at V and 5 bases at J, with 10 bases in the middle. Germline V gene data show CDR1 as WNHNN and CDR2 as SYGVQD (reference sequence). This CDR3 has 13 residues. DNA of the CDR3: TGCGCCAGCAGTGACAGGCGATGGTATGGCTACACCTTC. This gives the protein CASSDRRWYGYTF.

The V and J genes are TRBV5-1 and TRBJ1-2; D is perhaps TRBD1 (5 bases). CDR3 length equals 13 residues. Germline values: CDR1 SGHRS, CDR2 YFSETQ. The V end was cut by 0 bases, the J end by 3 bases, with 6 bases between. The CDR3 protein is CASSLARDYGYTF. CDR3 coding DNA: TGCGCCAGCAGCTTGGCCAGGGACTATGGCTACACCTTC.

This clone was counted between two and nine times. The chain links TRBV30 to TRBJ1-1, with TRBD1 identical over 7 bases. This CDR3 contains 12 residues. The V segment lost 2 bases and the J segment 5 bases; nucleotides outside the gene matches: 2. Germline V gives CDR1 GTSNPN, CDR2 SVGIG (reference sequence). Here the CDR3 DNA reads TGTGCCTGGAGTCCAGGGGGGACTGAAGCTTTCTTT. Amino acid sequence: CAWSPGGTEAFF.

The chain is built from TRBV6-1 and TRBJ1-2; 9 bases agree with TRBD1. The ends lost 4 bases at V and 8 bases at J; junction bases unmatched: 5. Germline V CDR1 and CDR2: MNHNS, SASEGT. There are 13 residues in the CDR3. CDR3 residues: CASSGTGGRGYTF. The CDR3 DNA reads TGTGCCAGCAGTGGAACAGGGGGCCGGGGCTACACCTTC.

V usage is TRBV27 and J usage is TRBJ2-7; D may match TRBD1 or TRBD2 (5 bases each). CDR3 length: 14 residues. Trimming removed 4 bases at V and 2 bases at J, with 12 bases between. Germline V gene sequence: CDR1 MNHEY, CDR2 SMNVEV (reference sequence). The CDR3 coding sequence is TGTGCCAGCAGTTCTGGGACCCGGCCCTACGAGCAGTACTTC. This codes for CASSSGTRPYEQYF.

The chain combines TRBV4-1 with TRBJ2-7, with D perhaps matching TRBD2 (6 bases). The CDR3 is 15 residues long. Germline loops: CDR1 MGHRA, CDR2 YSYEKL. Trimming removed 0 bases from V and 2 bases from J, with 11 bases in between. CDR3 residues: CASSQDGTSTYEQYF. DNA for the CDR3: TGCGCCAGCAGCCAAGATGGGACTTCTACCTACGAGCAGTACTTC.

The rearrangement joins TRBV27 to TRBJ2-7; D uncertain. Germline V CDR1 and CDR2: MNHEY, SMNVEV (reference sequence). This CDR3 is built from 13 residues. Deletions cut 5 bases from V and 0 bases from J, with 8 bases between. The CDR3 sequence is CASSNRSSYEQYF. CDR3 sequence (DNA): TGTGCCAGCAGTAACCGGAGCTCCTACGAGCAGTACTTC.

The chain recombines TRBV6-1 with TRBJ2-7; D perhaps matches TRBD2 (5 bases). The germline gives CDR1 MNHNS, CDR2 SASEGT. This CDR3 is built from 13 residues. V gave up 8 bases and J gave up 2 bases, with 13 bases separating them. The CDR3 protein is CASRVDGAYEQYF. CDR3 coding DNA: TGTGCCAGCCGGGTTGACGGGGCCTACGAGCAGTACTTC.

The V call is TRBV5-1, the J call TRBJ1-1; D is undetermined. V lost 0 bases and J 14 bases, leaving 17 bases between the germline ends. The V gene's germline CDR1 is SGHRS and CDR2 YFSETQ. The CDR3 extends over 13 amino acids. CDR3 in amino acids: CASSLALAGWTFF. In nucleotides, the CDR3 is TGCGCCAGCAGCTTGGCCTTGGCAGGTTGGACCTTCTTT. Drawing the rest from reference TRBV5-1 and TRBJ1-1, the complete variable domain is KAGVTQTPRYLIKTRGQQVTLSCSPISGHRSVSWYQQTPGQGLQFLFEYFSETQRNKGNFPGRFSGRQFSNSRSEMNVSTLELGDSALYLCASSLALAGWTFFGQGTRLTVV.